These 5 T cell receptor beta chains came from one sample sequenced in a study of shared clonotypes between healthy human individuals. Positively selected for CCR7, the CD45RO-negative cells used as naive CD8 cells excluded terminally differentiated effector memory CD45RA+ cells. The assay was immunoSEQ multiplex PCR, and TCRdb's table has in-frame clones only and misses some. Of about 590,000 clones listed, around 95% are singletons. Sequencing used naive CD8+ T cells sorted from blood. Receptors were obtained from a woman aged 25 to 39 in good health.

The J gene is TRBJ1-1, the V gene TRBV28; D may be TRBD1 (5 bases). The length of the CDR3 is 17 residues. V gave up 1 base and J gave up 4 bases, with 19 bases separating them. Looked up from germline, CDR1 is MDHEN and CDR2 is SYDVKM. CDR3 residues: CASSLLSQGGYGTEAFF. CDR3 coding DNA: TGTGCCAGCAGTTTATTATCGCAGGGTGGGTACGGCACTGAAGCTTTCTTT.

The chain is built from TRBV25-1 and TRBJ2-5, with a possible D match to TRBD1 (6 bases). This CDR3 spans 14 amino acids. Deletions cut 5 bases from V and 5 bases from J, with 15 bases between. Looked up from germline, CDR1 is MGHDK and CDR2 is SYGVNS. CDR3 loop: CASSWGRPDETQYF. Written as DNA, the CDR3 is TGTGCCAGCAGTTGGGGGCGCCCCGACGAGACCCAGTACTTC.

Notes on this clone: Sequence at one end of the junction differs from germline and may be a read error. The gene calls are TRBV29-1 and TRBJ2-3, with D unclear. This CDR3 is built from 12 residues. Germline V gene lookup returns CDR1 SQVTM and CDR2 ANQGSEA. The CDR3 nucleotides are TGCAGCGTGGAAGGGTTGGCGGATACGCAGTATTTT. Translation: CSVEGLADTQYF.

This chain connects TRBV2 to TRBJ2-1, with D tentatively TRBD2 (5 bases). Germline lookup yields CDR1 SNHLY and CDR2 FYNNEI. The V gene lost 4 bases and the J gene lost 2 bases, with 12 bases spanning the gap. The CDR3 extends over 15 amino acids. The DNA of the CDR3 is TGTGCCAGCAGTGGAGGGCCCTTAGCCTACAATGAGCAGTTCTTC. The encoded protein is CASSGGPLAYNEQFF.

The chain couples TRBV27 to TRBJ1-5; TRBD1 is a possible D gene (6 bases). This CDR3 spans 16 amino acids. CDR1 and CDR2 from the germline V gene are MNHEY and SMNVEV (reference sequence). V lost 2 bases and J 6 bases, leaving 17 bases between the germline ends. The CDR3 coding sequence is TGTGCCAGCAGTTTAGGTAGAGGGGGTGACGGTCAGCCCCAGCATTTT. Translated: CASSLGRGGDGQPQHF.